One sample yielded the 17 T cell receptor beta chains listed below, sequenced in a study of patients and donors after allogeneic stem cell transplantation. One entry per CDR3 protein results from TCRdb running MiXCR on the RT-PCR reads. The repertoire holds about 960,000 distinct CDR3 sequences, with approximately 18% as singletons. The specimen sequenced was blood, either unsorted or a sorted T cell fraction (not recorded which). Source of these receptors: a human donor who was either an allogeneic HSCT recipient or a stem cell or donor lymphocyte infusion donor (not recorded which). It is not recorded whose cells these are; they may come from a transplant donor.

This clonotype was seen only a few times. The chain employs TRBV10-3 and TRBJ2-7, with 9 bases aligning to TRBD2. CDR3 length equals 14 residues. The junction had 6 bases not matched to a gene; V was cut back by 3 bases and J by 6 bases. Germline-derived CDR1 and CDR2 are ENHRY and SYGVKD. The CDR3 nucleotides are TGTGCCATCAGTGACCCCGGGACTAGCAGCGAGCAGTACTTC. It specifies CAISDPGTSSEQYF.

This chain connects TRBV7-8 to TRBJ1-5, with 9 bases fitting TRBD1. With V trimmed by 6 bases and J by 7 bases, 10 bases remained unmatched. The CDR3 has 15 residues. Germline V gene sequence: CDR1 SGHVS, CDR2 FQNEAQ. CDR3 coding DNA: TGTGCCAGCAGTACGGGACAGGGCGGGGGGCAGCCCCAGCATTTT. This gives the protein CASSTGQGGGQPQHF.

This clonotype has more than one count but fewer than ten. This chain connects TRBV5-6 to TRBJ2-2; D is perhaps TRBD2 (5 bases). The CDR3 sequence is 14 residues long. The V and J ends lost 4 bases and 6 bases respectively, with 13 bases between them. CDR1 is SGHDT, CDR2 YYEEEE, per germline. DNA for the CDR3: TGTGCCAGCAGCCGGACCCCGGGGTCCGGGGAGCTGTTTTTT. Its protein product is CASSRTPGSGELFF.

The sample holds a few counts of this clonotype. The chain uses TRBV7-2 and TRBJ2-3, with 12 nucleotides matching TRBD2. This CDR3 contains 17 residues. V lost 4 bases and J lost 2; bases outside the gene matches: 7. From germline, CDR1 is SGHTA and CDR2 FQGNSA. The CDR3 sequence: CASSWRLAGASTDTQYF. CDR3 in DNA: TGTGCCAGCAGCTGGAGACTAGCGGGGGCCTCCACAGATACGCAGTATTTT.

The sample holds many counts of this clonotype. The genes are TRBV29-1 and TRBJ1-3; D unresolved. CDR3 length equals 14 residues. CDR1 is SQVTM and CDR2 is ANQGSEA in the germline V gene. V was cut by 4 bases and J by 0 bases, with 10 bases left in between. CDR3 DNA: TGCAGCGTTGGGTCTCTTTCCTCTGGAAACACCATATATTTT. Translated: CSVGSLSSGNTIYF.

The chain recombines TRBV7-2 with TRBJ2-1; D not certain. With 5 bases removed from V and 3 bases from J, the gap between germline ends came to 11 bases. CDR3 length: 14 amino acids. Germline-derived CDR1 and CDR2 are SGHTA and FQGNSA. CDR3: CASSVTAFYNEQFF. CDR3 in DNA: TGTGCCAGCAGCGTGACGGCATTCTACAATGAGCAGTTCTTC.

This clonotype was detected a few times. CDR3 sequence reads: CASSPREGSSYNSPLHF. The DNA for the CDR3 is TGTGCCAGCAGCCCCCGGGAAGGGAGCTCCTATAATTCACCCCTCCACTTT. This chain uses TRBV4-2 with TRBJ1-6; D is undetermined. Germline V gene data show CDR1 as LGHNA and CDR2 as YNFKEQ. V was shortened by 4 bases and J by 0 bases, with 13 bases between the two germline ends. This CDR3 has 17 residues.

The gene calls are TRBV29-1 and TRBJ1-2; D is undetermined. The V and J ends lost 4 bases and 2 bases respectively, with 11 bases between them. The CDR3 runs to 13 residues. CDR1 is SQVTM and CDR2 is ANQGSEA in the germline V gene. The CDR3 DNA follows: TGCAGCGTTGGCACCGACACAAACTATGGCTACACCTTC. It is translated as CSVGTDTNYGYTF.

This clonotype has a count of ten or more. The chain joins TRBV5-1 to TRBJ1-1; D ambiguous. V was trimmed by 0 bases and J by 3 bases, leaving 6 bases between them. The germline V gene has CDR1 SGHRS and CDR2 YFSETQ. The CDR3 sequence is 13 residues long. This chain's CDR3 is CASSLGADTEAFF. CDR3 nucleotide sequence: TGCGCCAGCAGCTTGGGGGCAGACACTGAAGCTTTCTTT.

CDR3 loop: CASSLDARGKVYEQYF. The DNA of the CDR3 is TGCGCCAGCAGCTTGGATGCAAGGGGGAAGGTATACGAGCAGTACTTC. The chain joins TRBV5-1 to TRBJ2-7, with a tentative D call TRBD1 (6 bases). V gave up 0 bases and J gave up 4 bases, with 17 bases separating them. The CDR3 covers 16 residues. CDR1 is SGHRS, CDR2 YFSETQ, per germline. Full variable domain (missing parts from reference TRBV5-1 and TRBJ2-7): KAGVTQTPRYLIKTRGQQVTLSCSPISGHRSVSWYQQTPGQGLQFLFEYFSETQRNKGNFPGRFSGRQFSNSRSEMNVSTLELGDSALYLCASSLDARGKVYEQYFGPGTRLTVT.

This chain links TRBV27 with TRBJ2-7, with 10 nucleotides matching TRBD2. The germline V gene encodes CDR1 MNHEY and CDR2 SMNVEV (reference sequence). The CDR3 runs to 16 residues. V was clipped by 2 bases and J by 6 bases; unmatched bases: 10. The CDR3 region is CASSLSFPSGSTEQYF. The CDR3 DNA is TGTGCCAGCAGTTTAAGTTTCCCTAGCGGGAGCACCGAGCAGTACTTC.

This clonotype was seen a few times. V gene TRBV20-1 combines with J gene TRBJ2-7, with 7 bases aligning to TRBD2. The V segment lost 0 bases and the J segment 4 bases; nucleotides outside the gene matches: 9. Germline-derived CDR1 and CDR2 are DFQATT and SNEGSKA (reference sequence). The CDR3 is 15 amino acids. The CDR3 sequence is CSARDMETSSYEQYF. The CDR3 nucleotides read TGCAGTGCTAGAGATATGGAGACTAGCAGTTACGAGCAGTACTTC.

The CDR3 protein is CASSPDRMSEAFF. The CDR3 bases are TGTGCCAGCAGCCCGGACAGGATGAGTGAAGCTTTCTTT. The chain employs TRBV7-9 and TRBJ1-1, with 7 bases aligning to TRBD1. The CDR3 extends over 13 amino acids. V lost 5 bases, J lost 7 bases, and 7 bases stayed unmatched. In germline, CDR1 is SEHNR, CDR2 FQNEAQ (reference sequence). The whole variable domain, filled in from reference TRBV7-9 and TRBJ1-1, reads DTGVSQNPRHKITKRGQNVTFRCDPISEHNRLYWYRQTLGQGPEFLTYFQNEAQLEKSRLLSDRFSAERPKGSFSTLEIQRTEQGDSAMYLCASSPDRMSEAFFGQGTRLTVV.

The rearrangement uses TRBV18 and TRBJ2-4; D not resolved. The end of the DNA is better explained by TRBJ2-1, so the J call may be wrong. Germline V CDR1 and CDR2: KGHSH, LQKENI. This CDR3 comprises 11 residues. The CDR3 DNA sequence: TGTGCCAGCTCACAAAAGATGGGACAGTTCTTC. Amino acids: CASSQKMGQFF.

The rearrangement uses TRBV5-1 and TRBJ2-5, with D possibly TRBD1 on 6 matching bases. CDR1 and CDR2 (germline): SGHRS, YFSETQ. With 1 base removed from V and 3 bases from J, the gap between germline ends came to 13 bases. The CDR3 loop spans 15 amino acids. Here the CDR3 DNA reads TGCGCCAGCAGCTTGACAGGGCTATGGGAAGAGACCCAGTACTTC. Translation gives CASSLTGLWEETQYF.

V gene TRBV5-1 combines with J gene TRBJ1-6; no definite D call. Germline V lookup: CDR1 SGHRS, CDR2 YFSETQ. The CDR3 has 14 residues. V lost 0 bases to trimming and J lost 9 bases, with 10 bases between them. The DNA for the CDR3 is TGCGCCAGCAGCTTGGTGGAGGGAGGTTCACCCCTCCACTTT. Its translation: CASSLVEGGSPLHF.

The V and J genes are TRBV7-9 and TRBJ2-2; unclear D gene. Germline V gene lookup returns CDR1 SEHNR and CDR2 FQNEAQ (reference sequence). This CDR3 is 14 amino acids long. V was shortened by 3 bases and J by 3 bases, with 8 bases between the two germline ends. This CDR3 is CASSLSSDTGELFF. The CDR3 DNA sequence: TGTGCCAGCAGCTTGAGCAGCGACACCGGGGAGCTGTTTTTT.